Detailed here is one TCR beta chain. The target antigen is unknown. The data were taken from a study of shared clonotypes between healthy human individuals. Points from the study as a whole: Naive subsets typically showed greater estimated richness than memory subsets.

The protocol was immunoSEQ multiplex PCR, while the TCRdb copy is restricted to in-frame clones and leaves out a portion. The sample yields 2 million to 2.5 million clones, almost 96% seen once. The CDR3 contains 17 residues. V shed 3 bases and J 0 bases; nucleotides not matched to a gene: 6. Germline assignment: CDR1 SGHNT and CDR2 YYREEE (reference sequence). The receptor was derived from a man between 18 and 29 years old in good health. V gene TRBV5-4 combines with J gene TRBJ2-5, with TRBD2 matching over 12 bases. Input material: naive CD4+ T cells sorted from blood. Subset specified: CD45RA+ positively selected. CDR3 sequence reads: CASSSWTSGDYQETQYF. CDR3 DNA sequence: TGTGCCAGCAGCTCGTGGACTAGCGGGGACTACCAAGAGACCCAGTACTTC.